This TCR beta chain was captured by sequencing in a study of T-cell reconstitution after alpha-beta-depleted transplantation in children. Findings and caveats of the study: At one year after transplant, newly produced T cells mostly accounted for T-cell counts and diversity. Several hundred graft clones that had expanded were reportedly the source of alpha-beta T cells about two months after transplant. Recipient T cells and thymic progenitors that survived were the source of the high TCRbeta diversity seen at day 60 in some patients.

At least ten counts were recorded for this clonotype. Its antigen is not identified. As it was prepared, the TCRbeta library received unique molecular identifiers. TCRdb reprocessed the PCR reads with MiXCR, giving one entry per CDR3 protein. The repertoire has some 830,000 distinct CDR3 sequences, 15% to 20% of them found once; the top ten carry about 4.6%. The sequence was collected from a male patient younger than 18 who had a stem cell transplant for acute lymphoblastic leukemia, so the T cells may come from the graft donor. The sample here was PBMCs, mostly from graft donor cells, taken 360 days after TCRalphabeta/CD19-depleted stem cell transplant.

CDR3 in amino acids: CASNIGGTTDTQYF. In DNA form, the CDR3 reads TGTGCCAGCAACATAGGGGGTACCACAGATACGCAGTATTTT. This chain connects TRBV28 to TRBJ2-3, with a tentative D call TRBD1 (6 bases). V was clipped by 7 bases and J by 2 bases, with 13 bases between them. The CDR3 is 14 residues long. Germline CDR1 MDHEN, CDR2 SYDVKM.